This section outlines one TCR beta chain sequence together with its context. Its cognate antigen has yet to be identified. Per-base qualities were not stored, and no clone one base away is much larger. From each donor, a single peripheral blood sample of about 100 mL on average was drawn into heparinised tubes. A BD FACSAria II and a panel including CD45RO, CCR7, CD25, CD127, CD95 and CD27 were used to sort naive, central memory, regulatory and stem cell-like memory CD4+ T cells. Every sorted population had a purity above 95%. PBMCs were isolated right away by Lymphoprep density gradient centrifugation and were stained directly, without culture. To minimize batch effects, samples were stained and sorted in pairs, one healthy donor with one patient per experiment. The entire isolated RNA was reverse transcribed using the High Capacity cDNA Reverse Transcription Kit, and thus expressed TCRB transcripts were sequenced. Deep immunoSEQ sequencing was applied to naive, central memory and regulatory T cell samples, giving an average of about 3.8 million total reads per sample. After sorted cells were lysed in RLT buffer, RNA was extracted with DNase-treated RNeasy Micro or Mini kits, with the choice depending on cell number. Each cell subset was processed on its own to prevent cross-contamination, while patient and healthy donor samples were processed together. The immunoSEQ multiplex PCR was used to amplify TCRB sequences from cDNA, yielding 87-bp fragments that span the CDR3 region. Amplicons were sequenced on the Illumina HiSeq platform. The study's own analysis went as follows. Synthetic template baselines were used to correct PCR bias computationally, reads within Hamming distance 2 were collapsed together, and singletons that could not be merged were discarded. Reads were aligned against IMGT so that V, D and J genes, CDR3 length and insertions or deletions at six rearrangement sites could be assigned. Within each subset, clonotype counts were normalized to sorted cell number, and only after that were true diversity and Gini coefficients computed with the tcR R package. Repertoire sharing was quantified using the overlap coefficient calculated on TCRB nucleotide sequences. In its TCRdb copy, this immuneACCESS table keeps in-frame sequences only and misses some clones. Where compared with another copy, unresolved V genes explain less than half of these, and the others have no known cause. D and trimming were read from the DNA, whereas the V and J calls and clone size are those reported in that table. Within this sample are 150,000 to 190,000 clones, with approximately 12% of them counted one time only. Together, the top ten hold about 1.9% of the sample.

These data originate in a study of beta chain features in type 1 diabetes (dated by TCRdb to 2017 to 2018). Study-wide context: Mean age, gender distribution, total cell number and subset yield were not different between patients and healthy donors. In the study, recently diagnosed type 1 diabetes patients and matched healthy donors were compared on the TCRB repertoires of their sorted circulating CD4+ T cell subsets. A total of under 140,000,000 sorted cells were examined across all samples, and the number of cells per subset was strongly correlated with RNA yield. Naive and central memory subsets were obtained from all 30 or so donors, but regulatory and stem cell-like memory subsets were isolated from only 8 patients and roughly eight healthy donors.

Study-wide conclusions, independent of this receptor: Shorter templates might have been favored by PCR, but patient and control samples were amplified and corrected together, so both groups would have been affected equally by any skew. At VDJ recombination sites, type 1 diabetes patients had fewer insertions and more deleted nucleotides, which implies abnormalities in thymic rearrangement. Naive, central memory and regulatory TCRB repertoires appeared to be more similar among patients than among healthy donors. Because cDNA was sequenced instead of genomic DNA, activated cells with high expression could be over-represented, although the groups did not differ in activation or CD3 levels. HLA sub-analyses involved small numbers of individuals, so any influence of HLA type on TCRB rearrangement remained unresolved. In all four CD4+ subsets, TCRB CDR3 length was moderately but significantly shorter in type 1 diabetes patients.

CDR1 and CDR2 are read off the germline V gene as SNHLY and FYNNEI. The V end loses 7 bases and the J end loses 9 bases, and a stretch of 13 bases separates them. From the cysteine up to the phenylalanine, the CDR3 has a length of 13 residues. CDR3 DNA is the only sequence kept; it has 39 bases, read in frame from the first base. This chain joins TRBV2 to TRBJ1-6; TRBD1 might be the D gene, on 6 matching bases. This sequence was found in a man between 18 and 35 years old in good health. Input material: central memory CD4+ T cells from blood. The DNA reads as follows: TGTGCCAGCATACAGGGTGGAGGTTCACCCCTCCACTTT. It translates to CASIQGGGSPLHF.